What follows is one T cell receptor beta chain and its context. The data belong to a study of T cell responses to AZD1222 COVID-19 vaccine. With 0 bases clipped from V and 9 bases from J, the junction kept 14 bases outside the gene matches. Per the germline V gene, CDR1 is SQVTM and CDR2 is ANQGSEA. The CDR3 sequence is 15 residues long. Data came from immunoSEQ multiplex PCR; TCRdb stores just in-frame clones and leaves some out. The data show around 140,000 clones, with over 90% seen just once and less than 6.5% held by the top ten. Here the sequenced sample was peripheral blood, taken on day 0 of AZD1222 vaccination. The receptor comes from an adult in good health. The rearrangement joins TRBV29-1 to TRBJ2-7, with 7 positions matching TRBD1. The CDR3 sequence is CSVEDQGGVRTRQYF. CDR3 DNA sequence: TGCAGCGTTGAAGATCAAGGGGGCGTCAGGACGAGGCAGTACTTC.